The T cell receptor beta chain under discussion was sequenced for a study of blood T cells in healthy people across ages. In the case of this clonotype: The antigen is not known.

Sample donors were healthy Caucasian individuals that came from Russia, aged roughly 6 to 95. A sample-barcoded 5' primer and a J-beta primer mix were used in a second PCR of about 7 to 12 cycles. TCRdb ran MiXCR on the 5' RACE reads and lists one entry per CDR3 protein. The profile covers around 1,000,000 distinct CDR3 sequences, with 20% to 25% appearing a single time and 0.65% to 0.95% taken by the ten largest. Study results and caveats: Long-lived donors had more naive CD4+ cells and higher diversity than aged donors.

These data were also reused for a study on T cells of mothers and their children. This second report adds: Reverse transcription into cDNA received all extracted RNA, at roughly 1.6 ug per 15 ul.

The TCR sequence derives from a girl aged 2 to 9 in good health. The specimen was blood.

This CDR3 is CSVETSSRVGETQYF. For the CDR3, the DNA is TGCAGCGTTGAAACATCCTCGAGGGTGGGAGAGACCCAGTACTTC. This chain links TRBV29-1 with TRBJ2-5, with D tentatively TRBD2 (5 bases). Germline CDR1 SQVTM, CDR2 ANQGSEA. Between the trimmed V and J ends, which lost 2 bases and 4 bases, there was a span of 17 bases. This CDR3 contains 15 residues.